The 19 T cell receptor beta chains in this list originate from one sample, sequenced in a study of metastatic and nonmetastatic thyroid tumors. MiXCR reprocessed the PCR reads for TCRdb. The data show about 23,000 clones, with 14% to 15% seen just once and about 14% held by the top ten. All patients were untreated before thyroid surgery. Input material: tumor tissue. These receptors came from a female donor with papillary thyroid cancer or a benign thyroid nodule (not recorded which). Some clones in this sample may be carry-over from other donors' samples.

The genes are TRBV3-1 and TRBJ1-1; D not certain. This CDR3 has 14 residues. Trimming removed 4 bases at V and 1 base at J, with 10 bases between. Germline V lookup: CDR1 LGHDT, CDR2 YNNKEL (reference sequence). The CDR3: CASSPPGRNTEAFF. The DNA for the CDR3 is TGTGCCAGCAGCCCCCCCGGGCGGAACACTGAAGCTTTCTTT.

CDR3 in amino acids: CASSLSGFSYEQYF. The CDR3, as DNA: TGCGCCAGCAGCCTTTCCGGGTTCTCCTACGAGCAGTACTTC. The rearrangement joins TRBV5-1 to TRBJ2-7; the D is unclear. Germline-derived CDR1 and CDR2 are SGHRS and YFSETQ. The CDR3 totals 14 residues. Trimming pared 4 bases from V and 0 bases from J, leaving 11 bases between. The variable domain in full, with the rest retrieved from reference TRBV5-1 and TRBJ2-7, is KAGVTQTPRYLIKTRGQQVTLSCSPISGHRSVSWYQQTPGQGLQFLFEYFSETQRNKGNFPGRFSGRQFSNSRSEMNVSTLELGDSALYLCASSLSGFSYEQYFGPGTRLTVT.

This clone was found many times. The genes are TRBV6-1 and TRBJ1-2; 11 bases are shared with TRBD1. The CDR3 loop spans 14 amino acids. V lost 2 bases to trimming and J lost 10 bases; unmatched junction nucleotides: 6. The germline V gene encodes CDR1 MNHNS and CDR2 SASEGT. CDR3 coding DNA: TGTGCCAGCAGTGAATCTTGGACAGGGGGCGTCTACACCTTC. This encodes CASSESWTGGVYTF.

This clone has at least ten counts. The CDR3 DNA is TGTGCCAGCTCACCAGAGGGGCAAGGTTCACCCCTCCACTTT. Residues: CASSPEGQGSPLHF. The chain is built from TRBV18 and TRBJ1-6; TRBD1 is a possible D gene (5 bases). V lost 2 bases to trimming and J lost 9 bases, with 11 bases between them. This CDR3 comprises 14 residues. Germline lookup yields CDR1 KGHSH and CDR2 LQKENI.

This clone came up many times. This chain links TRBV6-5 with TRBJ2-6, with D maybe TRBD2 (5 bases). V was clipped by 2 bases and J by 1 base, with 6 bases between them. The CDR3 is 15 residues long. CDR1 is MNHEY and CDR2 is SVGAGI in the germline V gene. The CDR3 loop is CASSYRGSGANVLTF. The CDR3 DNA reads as TGTGCCAGCAGTTACAGAGGGTCTGGGGCCAACGTCCTGACTTTC.

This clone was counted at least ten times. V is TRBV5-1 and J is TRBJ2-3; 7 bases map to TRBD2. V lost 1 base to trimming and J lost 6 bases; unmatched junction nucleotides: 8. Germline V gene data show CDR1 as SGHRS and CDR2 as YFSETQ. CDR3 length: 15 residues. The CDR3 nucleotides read TGCGCCAGCAGCTTGTCGGCTAGCGGCGTGGATACGCAGTATTTT. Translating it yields CASSLSASGVDTQYF.

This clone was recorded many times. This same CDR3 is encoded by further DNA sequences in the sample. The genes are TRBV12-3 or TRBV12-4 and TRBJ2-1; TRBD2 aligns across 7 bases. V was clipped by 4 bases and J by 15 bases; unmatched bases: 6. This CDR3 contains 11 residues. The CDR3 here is CASSSRGEGFF. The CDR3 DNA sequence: TGTGCCAGCAGTTCCCGGGGGGAGGGGTTCTTC.

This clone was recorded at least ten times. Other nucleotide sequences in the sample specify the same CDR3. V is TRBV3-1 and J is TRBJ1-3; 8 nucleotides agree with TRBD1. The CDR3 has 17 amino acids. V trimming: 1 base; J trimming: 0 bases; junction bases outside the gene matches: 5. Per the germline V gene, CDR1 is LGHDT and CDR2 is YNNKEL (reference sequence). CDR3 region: CASSQGTGPYSGNTIYF. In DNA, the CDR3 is TGTGCCAGCAGCCAAGGGACAGGGCCGTACTCTGGAAACACCATATATTTT.

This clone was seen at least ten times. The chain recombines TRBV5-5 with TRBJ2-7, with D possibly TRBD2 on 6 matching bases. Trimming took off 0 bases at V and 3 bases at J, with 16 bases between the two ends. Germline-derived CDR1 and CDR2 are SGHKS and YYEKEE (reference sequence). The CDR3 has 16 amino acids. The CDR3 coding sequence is TGTGCCAGCAGCTTGGTAGTCGGGACGGGGGTCTACGAGCAGTACTTC. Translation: CASSLVVGTGVYEQYF.

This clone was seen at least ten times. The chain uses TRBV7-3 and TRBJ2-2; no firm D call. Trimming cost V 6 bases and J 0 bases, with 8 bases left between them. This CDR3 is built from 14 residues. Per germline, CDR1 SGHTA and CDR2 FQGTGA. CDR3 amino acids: CASRDRSNTGELFF. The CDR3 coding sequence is TGTGCCAGCAGGGACCGGTCGAACACCGGGGAGCTGTTTTTT. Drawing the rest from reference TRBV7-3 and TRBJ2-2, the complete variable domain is GAGVSQTPSNKVTEKGKYVELRCDPISGHTALYWYRQSLGQGPEFLIYFQGTGAADDSGLPNDRFFAVRPEGSVSTLKIQRTERGDSAVYLCASRDRSNTGELFFGEGSRLTVL.

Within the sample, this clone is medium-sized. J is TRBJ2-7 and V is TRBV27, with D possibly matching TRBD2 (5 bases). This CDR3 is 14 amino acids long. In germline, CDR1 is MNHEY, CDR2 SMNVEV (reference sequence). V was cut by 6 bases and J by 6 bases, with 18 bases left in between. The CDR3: CASRKEGHASEQYF. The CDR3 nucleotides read TGTGCCAGCAGGAAAGAGGGTCACGCTAGCGAGCAGTACTTC.

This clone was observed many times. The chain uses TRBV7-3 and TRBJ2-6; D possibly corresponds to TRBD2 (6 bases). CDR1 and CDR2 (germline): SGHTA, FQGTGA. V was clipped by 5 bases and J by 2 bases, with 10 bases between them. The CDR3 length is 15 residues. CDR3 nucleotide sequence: TGTGCCAGCAGCACACTAGCTACTGGGGCCAACGTCCTGACTTTC. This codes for CASSTLATGANVLTF.

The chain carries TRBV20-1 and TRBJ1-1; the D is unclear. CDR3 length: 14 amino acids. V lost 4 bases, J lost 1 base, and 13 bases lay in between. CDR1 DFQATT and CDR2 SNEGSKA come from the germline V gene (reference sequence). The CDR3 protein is CSANYPPANTEAFF. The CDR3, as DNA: TGCAGTGCTAATTACCCCCCAGCGAACACTGAAGCTTTCTTT.

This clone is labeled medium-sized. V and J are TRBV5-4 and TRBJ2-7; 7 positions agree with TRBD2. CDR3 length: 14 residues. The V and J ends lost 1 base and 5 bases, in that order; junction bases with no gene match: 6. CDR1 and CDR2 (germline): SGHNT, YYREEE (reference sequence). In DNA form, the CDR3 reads TGTGCCAGCAGCTTGAATGGGAGGGTCCACGAGCAGTACTTC. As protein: CASSLNGRVHEQYF.

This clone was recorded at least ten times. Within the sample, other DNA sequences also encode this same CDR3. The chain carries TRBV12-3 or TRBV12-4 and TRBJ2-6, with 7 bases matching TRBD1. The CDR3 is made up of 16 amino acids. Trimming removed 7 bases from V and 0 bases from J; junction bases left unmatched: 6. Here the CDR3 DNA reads TGTGCCAGCACCTGGGACAGCGTCTCTGGGGCCAACGTCCTGACTTTC. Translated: CASTWDSVSGANVLTF.

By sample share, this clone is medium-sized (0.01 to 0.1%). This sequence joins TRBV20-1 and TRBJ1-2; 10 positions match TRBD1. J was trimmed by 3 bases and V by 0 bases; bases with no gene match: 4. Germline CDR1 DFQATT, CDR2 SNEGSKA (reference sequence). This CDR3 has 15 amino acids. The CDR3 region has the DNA TGCAGTGCTAGAGATGGACAGGGGGTCGACTATGGCTACACCTTC. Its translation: CSARDGQGVDYGYTF.

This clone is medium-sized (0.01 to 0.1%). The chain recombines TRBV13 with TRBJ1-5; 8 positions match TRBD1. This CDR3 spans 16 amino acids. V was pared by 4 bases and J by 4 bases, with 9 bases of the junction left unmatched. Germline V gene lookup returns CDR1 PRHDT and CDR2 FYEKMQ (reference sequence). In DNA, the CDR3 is TGTGCCAGCAGCTCCAGGGGGCGGGGAGGGAATCAGCCCCAGCATTTT. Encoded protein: CASSSRGRGGNQPQHF. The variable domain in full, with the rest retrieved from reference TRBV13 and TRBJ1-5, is AAGVIQSPRHLIKEKRETATLKCYPIPRHDTVYWYQQGPGQDPQFLISFYEKMQSDKGSIPDRFSAQQFSDYHSELNMSSLELGDSALYFCASSSRGRGGNQPQHFGDGTRLSIL.

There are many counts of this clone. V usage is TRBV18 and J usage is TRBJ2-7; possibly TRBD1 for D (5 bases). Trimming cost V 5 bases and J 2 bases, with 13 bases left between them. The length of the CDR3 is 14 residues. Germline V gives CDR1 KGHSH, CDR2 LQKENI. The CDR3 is CASSGAESPYEQYF. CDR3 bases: TGTGCCAGCTCAGGGGCAGAATCCCCCTACGAGCAGTACTTC.

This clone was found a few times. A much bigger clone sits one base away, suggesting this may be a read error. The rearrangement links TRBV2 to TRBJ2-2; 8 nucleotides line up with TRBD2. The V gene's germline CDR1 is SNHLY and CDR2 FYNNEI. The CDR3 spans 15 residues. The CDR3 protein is CSSSGDAGGGGELFF. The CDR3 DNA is TGTTCCAGCAGTGGAGACGCGGGGGGCGGCGGGGAGCTGTTTTTT. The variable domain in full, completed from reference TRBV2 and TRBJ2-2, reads EPEVTQTPSHQVTQMGQEVILRCVPISNHLYFYWYRQILGQKVEFLVSFYNNEISEKSEIFDDQFSVERPDGSNFTLKIRSTKLEDSAMYFCSSSGDAGGGGELFFGEGSRLTVL.